This TCR beta chain stems from a study of CD8+CD57+ T cells in acquired aplastic anemia. Researchers used genomic DNA as the template to profile TCR beta VDJ and CDR3. TCRdb itself ran the reads through MiXCR, one entry per CDR3 protein. The top ten clones hold less than 0.85% of a sample with a few hundred thousand distinct CDR3 sequences, over 25% of them seen once. Before being chosen for sequencing, patients had shown CD8+CD57+ cell expansion by flow cytometry. This clonotype has only a few counts. Material for sequencing was sorted CD4+, CD8+, or CD8+CD57+ T cells (not recorded which) from PBMCs. The TCR sequence derives from a human donor with aplastic anemia.

The CDR3 is CASSNPVGGNTEAFF. The DNA for the CDR3 is TGCGCCAGCAGCAATCCGGTCGGTGGTAACACTGAAGCTTTCTTT. V gene TRBV4-1 combines with J gene TRBJ1-1; D gene uncertain. The V gene's germline CDR1 is MGHRA and CDR2 YSYEKL. V was trimmed by 5 bases and J by 2 bases, leaving 15 bases between them. The CDR3 sequence is 15 residues long.